This is a list of T cell receptor beta chains from one sample in a study of regulatory T cells in long-lasting Graves disease. TCRdb re-derived calls from the multiplex PCR reads in MiXCR, one entry per CDR3 protein. Among about 430,000 distinct CDR3 sequences listed, around 20% were seen once. Sequences were derived from peripheral blood mononuclear cells (PBMCs), sampled when the disease was refractory, from a patient treated with antithyroid drugs. These receptors all stem from a female donor with Graves disease. Both conserved end residues are part of each CDR3. D genes are given only for firm matches. Rows may omit the clone size; those that give it use once, few, many or a size class.

>.|TRBD1|TRBV5-1|TRBJ1-5
CASTGGDSGDQPQHF
TGCGCCAGCACGGGGGGGGACAGCGGGGATCAGCCCCAGCATTTT
>many|TRBD1|TRBV28|TRBJ1-4
CASSVDQGAANEKLFF
TGTGCCAGCAGTGTAGACCAGGGGGCAGCTAATGAAAAACTGTTTTTT
>many|.|TRBV28|TRBJ2-2
CASRGSGQPNTGELFF
TGTGCCAGCAGAGGCAGCGGACAACCGAACACCGGGGAGCTGTTTTTT
>many|.|TRBV15|TRBJ1-2
CATSREEGDYGYTF
TGTGCCACCAGCAGAGAGGAGGGGGACTATGGCTACACCTTC
>.|.|TRBV19|TRBJ2-7
CASIRNWVFEQYF
TGTGCCAGTATAAGGAATTGGGTCTTCGAGCAGTACTTC
>few|.|TRBV12-3/TRBV12-4|TRBJ2-1
CASSFDGYNEQFF
TGTGCCAGCAGTTTTGACGGTTACAATGAGCAGTTCTTC
>few|.|TRBV20-1|TRBJ2-5
CSARVSRVPQETQYF
TGCAGTGCTAGAGTTAGCAGGGTGCCCCAAGAGACCCAGTACTTC
>many|TRBD1|TRBV7-2|TRBJ2-5
CASSRGTGDVETQYF
TGTGCCAGCAGCAGGGGGACAGGGGATGTTGAGACCCAGTACTTC
>.|.|TRBV5-1|TRBJ1-5
CASSSGENQPQHF
TGCGCCAGCAGTTCGGGAGAAAATCAGCCCCAGCATTTT
>.|TRBD1|TRBV27|TRBJ1-5
CASRLTGGNQPQHF
TGTGCCAGCAGACTGACAGGGGGCAATCAGCCCCAGCATTTT
>few|.|TRBV6-5|TRBJ2-3
CASSYIGQASDTQYF
TGTGCCAGCAGTTACATAGGGCAGGCGTCAGATACGCAGTATTTT
>.|.|TRBV6-1|TRBJ2-7
CASSEFAGSEPYRYF
TGTGCCAGCAGTGAATTTGCAGGGTCAGAACCTTACCGGTACTTC
>few|TRBD1|TRBV19|TRBJ2-5
CASSPTGTGGETQYF
TGTGCCAGTAGTCCCACCGGGACAGGGGGCGAGACCCAGTACTTC
>few|TRBD2|TRBV13|TRBJ2-5
CASSSHSGLAGLQETQYF
TGTGCCAGCAGCTCGCACTCCGGACTAGCGGGGCTCCAAGAGACCCAGTACTTC
>many|.|TRBV24-1|TRBJ2-5
CATSETGKKKETQYF
TGTGCCACCAGTGAGACGGGGAAGAAGAAAGAGACCCAGTACTTC
>many|.|TRBV30|TRBJ2-5
CAWRSMEETQYF
TGTGCCTGGAGGAGCATGGAAGAGACCCAGTACTTC
>.|.|TRBV14|TRBJ2-1
CVSSQELGDWDSYNEQFF
TGTGTCAGCAGCCAAGAGTTAGGAGATTGGGACTCCTACAATGAGCAGTTCTTC
>many|.|TRBV5-1|TRBJ2-5
CASSFNSPEETQYF
TGCGCCAGCAGCTTTAACTCCCCAGAGGAGACCCAGTACTTC
>many|.|TRBV6-1|TRBJ2-7
CASREGEQYF
TGTGCCAGTCGGGAAGGCGAGCAGTACTTC
>many|.|TRBV20-1|TRBJ2-7
CSARDAGTYEQYF
TGCAGTGCTAGAGATGCGGGGACCTACGAGCAGTACTTC
>few|.|TRBV19|TRBJ2-5
CATTGNKETQYF
TGTGCCACTACAGGGAACAAAGAGACCCAGTACTTC
>few|.|TRBV7-9|TRBJ2-7
CASSLGGPGRSEQYF
TGTGCCAGCAGCTTAGGTGGGCCAGGGAGGAGCGAGCAGTACTTC
>.|TRBD1|TRBV11-2|TRBJ1-1
CASSFNLQGAGTEAFF
TGTGCCAGCAGCTTTAATTTACAGGGGGCGGGCACTGAAGCTTTCTTT
>.|TRBD2|TRBV18|TRBJ2-1
CASSPMEGLAGEDNEQFF
TGTGCCAGCTCACCAATGGAGGGACTAGCGGGAGAAGACAATGAGCAGTTCTTC
>few|.|TRBV27|TRBJ2-7
CASSLREVGYEQYF
TGTGCCAGCAGTTTACGAGAGGTTGGGTACGAGCAGTACTTC
>many|.|TRBV19|TRBJ1-1
CASQPGQMNTEAFF
TGTGCCAGCCAACCTGGACAAATGAACACTGAAGCTTTCTTT
>.|.|TRBV7-2|TRBJ2-3
CASSLAPSYTDTQYF
TGTGCCAGCAGCTTAGCACCTAGCTACACAGATACGCAGTATTTT
>few|TRBD2|TRBV13|TRBJ2-7
CASSLRLAGGMVPGF
TGTGCCAGCAGCTTAAGACTAGCGGGAGGCATGGTTCCGGGCTTC
>.|TRBD2|TRBV19|TRBJ2-2
CASSTGTSYTGELFF
TGTGCCAGTAGTACGGGGACTAGCTACACCGGGGAGCTGTTTTTT
>many|TRBD2|TRBV3-1|TRBJ2-7
CASSRQLTSGPYEQYF
TGTGCCAGCAGCCGCCAGCTGACTAGCGGTCCCTACGAGCAGTACTTC
>.|.|TRBV20-1|TRBJ2-4
CSARDPGGAKNIQYF
TGCAGTGCTAGAGACCCAGGGGGGGCCAAAAACATTCAGTACTTC
>many|TRBD2|TRBV6-2/TRBV6-3|TRBJ2-7
CASRPGLAGAREQYF
TGTGCCAGCAGACCCGGACTAGCGGGAGCCCGCGAGCAGTACTTC
>.|.|TRBV3-1|TRBJ2-3
CASSQPGRSTDTQYF
TGTGCCAGCAGCCAACCGGGACGGAGCACAGATACGCAGTATTTT
>many|TRBD1|TRBV6-1|TRBJ2-5
CASSRAGGPETTQYF
TGTGCCAGCAGTAGGGCAGGGGGCCCCGAGACGACCCAGTACTTC
>many|.|TRBV6-1|TRBJ1-3
CASSEAPRQISGNTIYF
TGTGCCAGCAGTGAAGCACCGAGACAGATCTCTGGAAACACCATATATTTT
>.|.|TRBV3-1|TRBJ2-1
CASSQDEQFF
TGTGCCAGCAGCCAAGATGAGCAGTTCTTC
>.|TRBD2|TRBV11-1|TRBJ2-1
CASSLLAPSYNEQFF
TGTGCCAGCAGCCTACTAGCGCCCTCCTACAATGAGCAGTTCTTC
>many|TRBD1|TRBV6-5|TRBJ2-7
CASSYGDRFSYEQYF
TGTGCCAGCAGTTATGGGGACAGATTTTCCTACGAGCAGTACTTC
>many|.|TRBV20-1|TRBJ2-5
CSAIPHSRAQETQYF
TGCAGTGCTATACCTCATTCGCGGGCCCAAGAGACCCAGTACTTC
>many|TRBD1|TRBV7-9|TRBJ2-5
CASSGRRTGKQETQYF
TGTGCCAGCAGCGGTCGCCGGACAGGGAAACAAGAGACCCAGTACTTC
>many|TRBD1|TRBV6-1|TRBJ1-5
CAIAILRGLRQPQHF
TGTGCCATCGCGATTTTAAGGGGGCTTCGGCAGCCCCAGCATTTT
>many|.|TRBV28|TRBJ2-2
CASSPGTFLGELFF
TGTGCCAGCAGCCCCGGGACATTTTTGGGGGAGCTGTTTTTT
>many|TRBD1|TRBV28|TRBJ2-5
CASSQDRLTQETQYF
TGTGCCAGCAGCCAGGACAGGCTAACCCAAGAGACCCAGTACTTC
>many|.|TRBV27|TRBJ1-1
CANDGTDNTEAFF
TGTGCCAACGATGGGACCGATAACACTGAAGCTTTCTTT
>few|TRBD1|TRBV6-1|TRBJ1-5
CASRPQGARQPQHF
TGTGCCAGCAGACCTCAGGGGGCTCGACAGCCCCAGCATTTT
>many|TRBD1|TRBV20-1|TRBJ2-7
CSASGQGVEQYF
TGCAGTGCTTCGGGACAGGGAGTCGAGCAGTACTTC
>.|.|TRBV5-4|TRBJ1-1
CASSFTGRHTEAFF
TGTGCCAGCAGCTTTACAGGGAGACACACTGAAGCTTTCTTT
>.|.|TRBV12-3/TRBV12-4|TRBJ1-6
CASSFGNSPLHF
TGTGCCAGCAGTTTTGGTAATTCACCCCTCCACTTT
>many|.|TRBV24-1|TRBJ2-5
CATSDYGGGGETQYF
TGTGCCACCAGTGATTACGGGGGAGGGGGGGAGACCCAGTACTTC
>.|.|TRBV2|TRBJ2-3
CASSVEVRDTQYF
TGTGCCAGCAGTGTGGAGGTGCGAGATACGCAGTATTTT
>.|TRBD2|TRBV5-1|TRBJ2-7
CASSYERESVEQYF
TGCGCCAGCAGCTACGAGCGGGAGTCAGTCGAGCAGTACTTC
>.|TRBD2|TRBV2|TRBJ2-1
CASSVPLSGRGNNEQFF
TGTGCCAGCAGTGTACCCCTAAGCGGGAGGGGGAACAATGAGCAGTTCTTC